This record concerns one T cell receptor (beta chain) sequence. Relative to the germline gene, one junction end is altered; a read error may explain this. CDR3 size: 12 residues. This record belongs to a study of tumor-infiltrating lymphocytes in primary liver carcinoma. Both blood RNA, taken from unsorted whole blood, and germline DNA were extracted. With a constant-region primer, TCR beta cDNA was made from 400 to 550 ng of total RNA. Library construction for TCR beta comprised three nested multiplex PCR rounds performed with slightly modified ARM-PCR. The study ran its first two PCR rounds for about 11 cycles each, using TRBV1-TRBV30 forward primers and a C-beta reverse primer. TCRdb re-derived calls from the multiplex PCR reads in MiXCR, one entry per CDR3 protein. The table shows around 330,000 distinct CDR3 sequences, with around three fifths occurring only once.

The chain combines TRBV12-3 or TRBV12-4 with TRBJ2-7, with D uncertain. Sequenced sample: peripheral blood. The sequence came from a middle-aged man with primary liver carcinoma and hepatitis B virus infection. CDR3 in amino acids: CVSSWNRPGQYF. For the CDR3, the DNA is TGTGTCAGCAGCTGGAACCGACCCGGGCAGTACTTC.